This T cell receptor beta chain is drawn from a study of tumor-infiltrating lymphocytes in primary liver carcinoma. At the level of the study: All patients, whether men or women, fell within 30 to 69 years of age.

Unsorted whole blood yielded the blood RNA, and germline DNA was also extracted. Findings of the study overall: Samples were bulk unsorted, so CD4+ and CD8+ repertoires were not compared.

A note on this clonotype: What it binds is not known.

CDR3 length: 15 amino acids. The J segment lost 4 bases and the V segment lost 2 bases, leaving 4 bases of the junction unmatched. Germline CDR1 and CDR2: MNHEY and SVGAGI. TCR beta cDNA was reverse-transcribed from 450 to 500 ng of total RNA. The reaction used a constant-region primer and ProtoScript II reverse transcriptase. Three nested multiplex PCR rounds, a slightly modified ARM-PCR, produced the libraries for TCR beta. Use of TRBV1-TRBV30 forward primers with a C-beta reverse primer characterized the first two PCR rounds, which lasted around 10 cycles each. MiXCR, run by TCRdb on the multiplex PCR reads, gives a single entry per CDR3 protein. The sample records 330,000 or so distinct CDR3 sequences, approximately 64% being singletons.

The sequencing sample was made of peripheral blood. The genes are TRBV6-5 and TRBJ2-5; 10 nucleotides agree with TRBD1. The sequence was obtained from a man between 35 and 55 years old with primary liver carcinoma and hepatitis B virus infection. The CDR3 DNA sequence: TGTGCCAGCAGTTACGGGACAGGGGAAGGAGAGACCCAGTACTTC. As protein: CASSYGTGEGETQYF.